These 26 T cell receptor beta chains came from one sample sequenced in a study of blood T cell repertoires in COVID-19. TCRdb's table, derived via immunoSEQ multiplex PCR, lists solely in-frame clones and lacks some. There are over 350,000 clones in the sample; around nine tenths occur only once, and more than 1% lies in the top ten. The sample was PBMCs or T cells enriched from blood (not recorded which). Receptors were obtained from a woman between 18 and 29 years old who had recovered from COVID-19.

The chain has TRBV3-1 (or the pseudogene TRBV3-2) and TRBJ1-2, with TRBD1 matching 9 bases. With 0 bases clipped from V and 5 bases from J, the junction kept 13 bases outside the gene matches. This CDR3 region has 18 residues. CDR1 is LGHDT, CDR2 YNNKEL, per germline (reference sequence). This CDR3 is CASSQDSLIRDREYGYTF. In nucleotides, the CDR3 is TGTGCCAGCAGCCAAGACTCTCTAATCCGGGACAGGGAGTATGGCTACACCTTC.

The chain's CDR3 is CASSQGWEYSNTGELFF. DNA of the CDR3: TGCGCCAGCAGCCAAGGGTGGGAGTATTCGAACACCGGGGAGCTGTTTTTT. This chain links TRBV4-1 with TRBJ2-2, with D possibly TRBD2 on 5 matching bases. CDR3 length equals 17 residues. Per germline, CDR1 MGHRA and CDR2 YSYEKL. The V gene lost 1 base and the J gene lost 0 bases, with 12 bases spanning the gap.

The CDR3 DNA follows: TGTGCCAGCAGACTGGGCCTCAAGGAAAAACTGTTTTTT. This encodes CASRLGLKEKLFF. J is TRBJ1-4 and V is TRBV28; D remains ambiguous. The CDR3 spans 13 residues. The ends were cut back, 6 bases at V and 8 bases at J, with 13 bases in the middle. Germline V gene sequence: CDR1 MDHEN, CDR2 SYDVKM.

This clone occurred once. Other DNA sequences in the sample encode the same CDR3. V gene TRBV10-3 combines with J gene TRBJ1-1, with 8 bases lining up with TRBD1. V was pared by 6 bases and J by 1 base, with 4 bases of the junction left unmatched. CDR1 and CDR2 from the germline V gene are ENHRY and SYGVKD. This CDR3 comprises 14 residues. CDR3 sequence reads: CAIRPGQGNTEAFF. In DNA, the CDR3 is TGTGCCATCAGACCCGGACAGGGGAACACTGAAGCTTTCTTT.

The chain uses TRBV21-1 and TRBJ1-1; TRBD1, as called in the table, went unchecked against the DNA. TRBV21-1 is a pseudogene locus. The CDR3 sequence is 22 residues long. CDR3 coding DNA: TGTGCCAGCACCTCGGAGGACAGGGAGGGCCCCCAGCGAAGCGTGAGGGAGACTGAAGCTTTCTTT. Translated, it gives CASTSEDREGPQRSVRETEAFF.

The chain recombines TRBV7-2 with TRBJ2-1; 9 positions match TRBD2. CDR3 length: 17 amino acids. J gave up 3 bases and V 2 bases, and 8 bases lay outside the gene matches. Germline V gene sequence: CDR1 SGHTA, CDR2 FQGNSA. The CDR3 region has the DNA TGTGCCAGCAGCTTAAGGGGAGCGGGGGGTCGCTACAATGAGCAGTTCTTC. Protein product: CASSLRGAGGRYNEQFF.

The genes are TRBV29-1 and TRBJ1-4, with a weak D call TRBD1 (5 bases). Trimming shortened V by 0 bases and J by 9 bases, and 14 bases separated the two germline ends. CDR3 length: 14 amino acids. Germline-derived CDR1 and CDR2 are SQVTM and ANQGSEA. The CDR3 here is CSVEDKNRYQKLFF. CDR3 nucleotides: TGCAGCGTTGAAGATAAGAACAGGTATCAAAAACTGTTTTTT.

This chain connects TRBV7-8 to TRBJ2-1; 9 nucleotides align to TRBD1. The CDR3 sequence is 19 residues long. CDR1 SGHVS and CDR2 FQNEAQ come from the germline V gene. The V and J ends lost 2 bases and 0 bases, in that order; junction bases with no gene match: 11. The DNA for the CDR3 is TGTGCCAGCAGCTTATCTCAGGGACAGGGCCCCAGCTCCTACAATGAGCAGTTCTTC. Translating it yields CASSLSQGQGPSSYNEQFF.

This clone was seen only a few times. The V gene is TRBV4-1, the J gene TRBJ1-1; tentatively, D is TRBD1 (5 bases). V lost 0 bases to trimming and J lost 6 bases, with 8 bases between them. From germline, CDR1 is MGHRA and CDR2 YSYEKL. The CDR3 runs 13 residues. CDR3 nucleotide sequence: TGCGCCAGCAGCCAAGACAGGGCGGCTGAAGCTTTCTTT. Translated: CASSQDRAAEAFF.

The CDR3 loop reads CASSQAGVVYEQYF. In DNA, the CDR3 is TGTGCCAGCAGCCAAGCAGGGGTCGTCTACGAGCAGTACTTC. The chain has TRBV14 and TRBJ2-7, with a possible D match to TRBD1 (6 bases). This CDR3 contains 14 residues. Germline-derived CDR1 and CDR2 are SGHDN and FVKESK. Between the trimmed V and J ends, which lost 1 base and 3 bases, there was a span of 10 bases.

The CDR3 DNA follows: TGCGCCAGCAGCCAAGATCTGGGGAGTTACAATGAGCAGTTCTTC. This codes for CASSQDLGSYNEQFF. V is TRBV4-3 and J is TRBJ2-1; D perhaps matches TRBD2 (5 bases). Germline V lookup: CDR1 LGHNA, CDR2 YSLEER. The CDR3 covers 15 residues. Trimming removed 0 bases at V and 4 bases at J, with 10 bases between.

This rearrangement joins TRBV24-1 to TRBJ2-3, with D possibly matching TRBD1 (5 bases). Germline V gene sequence: CDR1 KGHDR, CDR2 SFDVKD. V lost 7 bases, J lost 3 bases, and 13 bases lay in between. This CDR3 is built from 14 residues. CDR3 residues: CATSGPQETDTQYF. The CDR3 nucleotides read TGTGCCACCAGCGGCCCACAGGAAACAGATACGCAGTATTTT.

The chain carries TRBV28 and TRBJ1-2; TRBD1 is a possible D gene (6 bases). V gave up 7 bases and J gave up 2 bases, with 17 bases separating them. CDR1 is MDHEN and CDR2 is SYDVKM in the germline V gene. The CDR3 is 15 residues long. CDR3 amino acids: CASMVRGKGNYGYTF. As DNA, the CDR3 is TGTGCCAGCATGGTAAGGGGGAAAGGAAACTATGGCTACACCTTC.

The V gene is TRBV6-5, the J gene TRBJ1-1; no clear D. This CDR3 is built from 13 residues. CDR1 and CDR2 (germline): MNHEY, SVGAGI. V was pared by 5 bases and J by 1 base, with 8 bases between. Written as DNA, the CDR3 is TGTGCCAGCAGTCTAGGAGGGAACACTGAAGCTTTCTTT. Amino acids: CASSLGGNTEAFF.

The rearrangement links TRBV9 to TRBJ2-7; 11 bases align to TRBD2. Looked up from germline, CDR1 is SGDLS and CDR2 is YYNGEE. Losses at the gene ends were 0 bases for V and 2 bases for J; bases not matched to a gene: 4. This CDR3 contains 16 residues. The CDR3 reads CASSVGGSGGAYEQYF. The CDR3 coding sequence is TGTGCCAGCAGCGTAGGAGGTAGCGGGGGGGCCTACGAGCAGTACTTC.

The rearrangement links TRBV11-2 to TRBJ1-2; no definite D call. CDR3 length equals 13 residues. The V end lost 6 bases, the J end lost 3 bases, and 11 bases lay between the germline ends. CDR1 and CDR2 from the germline V gene are SGHAT and FQNNGV. Here the CDR3 DNA reads TGTGCCAGCAGGGGCTCCTGGGACTATGGCTACACCTTC. Protein product: CASRGSWDYGYTF.

The rearrangement joins TRBV30 to TRBJ2-2, with 11 bases lining up with TRBD2. The CDR3 covers 14 residues. J gave up 5 bases and V 5 bases, and 4 bases lay outside the gene matches. Germline CDR1 reads GTSNPN; CDR2 reads SVGIG (reference sequence). In nucleotides, the CDR3 is TGTGCCTGGGGTAGCGGGGGGGGTACCGGGGAGCTGTTTTTT. Protein: CAWGSGGGTGELFF.

This clone is a singleton in its sample. The V and J genes are TRBV5-5 and TRBJ2-7; TRBD1 matches at 7 bases. This CDR3 comprises 12 residues. V lost 7 bases to trimming and J lost 10 bases; unmatched junction nucleotides: 11. From germline, CDR1 is SGHKS and CDR2 YYEKEE (reference sequence). CDR3 amino acids: CASSFQGDLQYF. CDR3 bases: TGTGCCAGCTCTTTTCAGGGGGATTTACAGTACTTC.

The chain recombines TRBV2 with TRBJ1-1; maybe TRBD1 (6 bases). The V gene's germline CDR1 is SNHLY and CDR2 FYNNEI. This CDR3 is 18 amino acids long. The V end lost 7 bases, the J end lost 1 base, and 25 bases lay between the germline ends. The CDR3: CASNSGAGGAIPNTEAFF. CDR3 nucleotide sequence: TGTGCCAGCAACTCCGGTGCGGGGGGCGCGATACCGAACACTGAAGCTTTCTTT. Complete variable domain (other parts from reference TRBV2 and TRBJ1-1): EPEVTQTPSHQVTQMGQEVILRCVPISNHLYFYWYRQILGQKVEFLVSFYNNEISEKSEIFDDQFSVERPDGSNFTLKIRSTKLEDSAMYFCASNSGAGGAIPNTEAFFGQGTRLTVV.

The chain links TRBV7-2 to TRBJ1-2, with D perhaps matching TRBD1 (6 bases). The CDR3 sequence is 13 residues long. V was cut by 4 bases and J by 4 bases, with 10 bases left in between. Germline V gene data show CDR1 as SGHTA and CDR2 as FQGNSA. The CDR3 DNA follows: TGTGCCAGCAGCTCACAGGGAACCTATGGCTACACCTTC. Translation gives CASSSQGTYGYTF. Filled out from reference TRBV7-2 and TRBJ1-2, the complete variable domain reads GAGVSQSPSNKVTEKGKDVELRCDPISGHTALYWYRQSLGQGLEFLIYFQGNSAPDKSGLPSDRFSAERTGGSVSTLTIQRTQQEDSAVYLCASSSQGTYGYTFGSGTRLTVV.

The chain employs TRBV18 and TRBJ2-1; 16 bases are shared with TRBD2. The CDR3 length is 17 residues. The germline gives CDR1 KGHSH, CDR2 LQKENI. The J segment lost 6 bases and the V segment lost 3 bases, leaving 5 bases of the junction unmatched. CDR3 nucleotides: TGTGCCAGCTCACCCCCCGGGACTAGCGGGGGGGTCAATGAGCAGTTCTTC. Protein: CASSPPGTSGGVNEQFF. The full variable domain, in which reference TRBV18 and TRBJ2-1 provide the parts outside the CDR3, is NAGVMQNPRHLVRRRGQEARLRCSPMKGHSHVYWYRQLPEEGLKFMVYLQKENIIDESGMPKERFSAEFPKEGPSILRIQQVVRGDSAAYFCASSPPGTSGGVNEQFFGPGTRLTVL.

The chain has TRBV7-8 and TRBJ2-3, with 12 positions matching TRBD2. The V and J ends lost 5 bases and 2 bases, in that order; junction bases with no gene match: 5. This CDR3 is built from 16 residues. Looked up from germline, CDR1 is SGHVS and CDR2 is FQNEAQ. The CDR3 region is CASSPGLAGATDTQYF. In nucleotides, the CDR3 is TGTGCCAGCAGCCCGGGACTAGCGGGTGCCACAGATACGCAGTATTTT.

The chain uses TRBV7-9 and TRBJ1-3; D is unresolved. CDR3 length equals 13 residues. Deletions cut 4 bases from V and 7 bases from J, with 11 bases between. Germline CDR1 reads SEHNR; CDR2 reads FQNEAQ (reference sequence). CDR3 bases: TGTGCCAGCAGCTCGGTACAGCGGAACACCATATATTTT. This sequence encodes CASSSVQRNTIYF.

This clone was found a few times. J is TRBJ1-2 and V is TRBV19; D is undetermined. Trimming removed 6 bases at V and 6 bases at J, with 14 bases between. Germline CDR1 and CDR2: LNHDA and SQIVND (reference sequence). The CDR3 covers 13 residues. CDR3 DNA: TGTGCCAGTAGCCTCCCAGGTGGCAATGGCTACACCTTC. This sequence encodes CASSLPGGNGYTF.

This chain joins TRBV28 and TRBJ1-1; a weak D match, TRBD1 (5 bases). The CDR3 loop spans 11 amino acids. Germline CDR1 reads MDHEN; CDR2 reads SYDVKM. V was trimmed by 6 bases and J by 4 bases, leaving 6 bases between them. The CDR3 region has the DNA TGTGCCAGCAGGGGGCTCACTGAAGCTTTCTTT. Translation: CASRGLTEAFF.

This clone came up once. The V call is TRBV6-6, the J call TRBJ2-1, with no clear D. V was clipped by 6 bases and J by 6 bases, with 9 bases between them. Germline V CDR1 and CDR2: MNHNY, SVGAGI (reference sequence). The CDR3 runs 12 residues. The CDR3 DNA follows: TGTGCCAGCAGGAATTACGGCAATGAGCAGTTCTTC. Its protein product is CASRNYGNEQFF.